This T cell receptor beta chain was sequenced during a study of PD-L1 blockade in urothelial cancer. Method: immunoSEQ multiplex PCR; TCRdb's copy keeps in-frame clones and lacks some. The sample yields 15,000 to 20,000 clones, around 90% seen once. J lost 4 bases, V lost 5 bases, and 9 bases had no gene match. Looked up from germline, CDR1 is LNHDA and CDR2 is SQIVND (reference sequence). There are 17 residues in the CDR3. The clonotype originates from a middle-aged man with urothelial cancer. The rearrangement links TRBV19 to TRBJ2-2; 11 positions agree with TRBD2. The starting material was PBMCs, obtained around atezolizumab (anti-PD-L1) treatment. The CDR3 nucleotides read TGTGCCAGTAGTCCCCATGGTAGCGGGAGGGCCACCGGGGAGCTGTTTTTT. Translated: CASSPHGSGRATGELFF.